This T cell receptor (beta chain) was captured by sequencing in a study of response to subunit inactivated influenza vaccine. Study findings and constraints: Authors proposed each seasonal influenza vaccination draws in few new T cells.

Only a few counts were recorded for this clonotype. Its target is unknown. In TCRdb, the RT-PCR reads were re-called with MiXCR into one record per CDR3 protein. Of a few hundred thousand distinct CDR3 sequences in the sample, 7.2% were seen once. V lost 2 bases and J 4 bases, leaving 8 bases between the germline ends. CDR3 length: 13 amino acids. CDR1 and CDR2 from the germline V gene are DFQATT and SNEGSKA (reference sequence). This sample comprised PBMCs from blood, obtained less than 30 months after vaccination. The chain joins TRBV20-1 to TRBJ2-2, with a weak D call TRBD2 (5 bases). The receptor was isolated from a man in his fifties or sixties who received an inactivated influenza vaccine. The CDR3 sequence is CSARMGSTGELFF. In DNA form, the CDR3 reads TGCAGTGCTAGAATGGGGAGCACCGGGGAGCTGTTTTTT.